This is a list of T cell receptor beta chains from one sample in a study of blood T cell repertoires in COVID-19. Clones were read by immunoSEQ multiplex PCR, and TCRdb kept only the in-frame ones, dropping some. The table shows 87,000 or so clones, with approximately 86% occurring only once. Sample: peripheral blood. All receptors derive from a man aged 40-49 years with acute or convalescent COVID-19. Both conserved end residues are part of each CDR3. A D gene is named only where the DNA matches it firmly. Clone sizes are given selectively: once, few, many, or a class where the clone is expanded.

v_call	d_call	clone_size	j_call	cdr3_aa	cdr3_nt
TRBV7-2	.	.	TRBJ1-6	CASSLDVGMRVSYNSPLHF	TGTGCCAGCAGCTTAGATGTAGGGATGAGGGTGTCTTATAATTCACCCCTCCACTTT
TRBV5-1	.	.	TRBJ2-3	CASSLEGRGTDTQYF	TGCGCCAGCAGCTTGGAGGGCAGGGGCACAGATACGCAGTATTTT
TRBV27	.	.	TRBJ1-1	CASSLQGTYTEAFF	TGTGCCAGCAGTCTACAGGGTACGTACACTGAAGCTTTCTTT
TRBV30	.	.	TRBJ2-1	CAWSEGGGTAWGDEQFF	TGTGCCTGGAGTGAGGGGGGTGGGACAGCCTGGGGAGATGAGCAGTTCTTC
TRBV24-1	.	.	TRBJ2-2	CATSDPRTNTGELFF	TGTGCCACCAGTGATCCCAGGACAAACACCGGGGAGCTGTTTTTT
TRBV4-2	.	.	TRBJ1-6	CASSQDWDFNSPLHF	TGTGCCAGCAGCCAGGACTGGGACTTTAATTCACCCCTCCACTTT
TRBV15	.	.	TRBJ1-3	CATSPRGGSSGNTIYF	TGTGCCACCAGCCCGCGGGGAGGGTCGTCGGGAAACACCATATATTTT
TRBV3-1/TRBV3-2	.	.	TRBJ2-5	CASSQDPSSETQYF	TGTGCCAGCAGCCAAGATCCCTCTTCGGAGACCCAGTACTTC
TRBV7-2	TRBD1	.	TRBJ1-5	CASSLETGRNQPQHF	TGTGCCAGCAGCTTAGAGACAGGGCGGAATCAGCCCCAGCATTTT
TRBV18	TRBD2	.	TRBJ2-1	CASSPPLAGIDSNEQFF	TGTGCCAGCTCACCACCCCTAGCGGGAATAGACTCCAATGAGCAGTTCTTC
TRBV4-1	.	.	TRBJ1-6	CASSQDTGNSPLHF	TGCGCCAGCAGCCAAGATACGGGGAACTCACCCCTCCACTTT
TRBV6-2/TRBV6-3	.	.	TRBJ1-5	CASSYSGGGQHF	TGTGCCAGCAGTTACTCTGGCGGTGGCCAGCATTTT
TRBV5-4	TRBD1	.	TRBJ2-6	CASSLQGVPSGANVLTF	TGTGCCAGCAGCTTGCAGGGGGTCCCCTCTGGGGCCAACGTCCTGACTTTC
TRBV19	.	.	TRBJ2-1	CASSIEARSFNEQFF	TGTGCCAGTAGTATAGAGGCCCGATCTTTCAATGAGCAGTTCTTC
TRBV12-5	.	.	TRBJ2-2	CASGPSGTTGELFF	TGTGCTAGTGGTCCATCCGGGACTACCGGGGAGCTGTTTTTT
TRBV6-2/TRBV6-3	.	.	TRBJ2-7	CASSDGDLLAYEQYF	TGTGCCAGCAGCGACGGGGACTTGCTCGCATACGAGCAGTACTTC
TRBV5-4	.	.	TRBJ2-2	CASSLWAGPNTGELFF	TGTGCCAGCAGCTTGTGGGCGGGACCTAACACCGGGGAGCTGTTTTTT
TRBV29-1	.	.	TRBJ1-2	CSAMGQPNYGYTF	TGCAGCGCCATGGGACAACCTAACTATGGCTACACCTTC
TRBV3-1/TRBV3-2	.	.	TRBJ2-7	CASSQSLGRSYEQYF	TGTGCCAGCAGCCAAAGTTTGGGCAGGTCTTACGAGCAGTACTTC
TRBV27	.	.	TRBJ2-3	CASSLSRDLSTDTQYF	TGTGCCAGCAGTTTATCGCGAGACTTAAGCACAGATACGCAGTATTTT
TRBV7-2	.	.	TRBJ1-3	CASSLAALGNTIYF	TGTGCCAGCAGCTTAGCAGCGCTCGGAAACACCATATATTTT
TRBV7-2	.	.	TRBJ1-2	CASSRGGMGGYTF	TGTGCCAGCAGCCGGGGGGGGATGGGGGGCTACACCTTC
TRBV11-3	.	.	TRBJ2-4	CASSQGGLENIQYF	TGTGCCAGCAGTCAGGGTGGGTTGGAAAACATTCAGTACTTC
TRBV4-1	.	.	TRBJ1-1	CASSHGNTEAFF	TGCGCCAGCAGCCATGGCAACACTGAAGCTTTCTTT
TRBV27	TRBD1	.	TRBJ1-5	CASSRTGRPQHF	TGTGCCAGCAGTAGGACAGGGCGGCCCCAGCATTTT
TRBV4-1	.	.	TRBJ1-4	CASSQDQGTEKLFF	TGCGCCAGCAGCCAAGATCAGGGAACGGAAAAACTGTTTTTT
TRBV25-1	.	.	TRBJ2-5	CASSEMGRVAETQYF	TGTGCCAGCAGTGAAATGGGCAGGGTAGCAGAGACCCAGTACTTC
TRBV7-2	.	.	TRBJ1-1	CASHLRRNTEAFF	TGTGCCAGCCACTTGCGGAGGAACACTGAAGCTTTCTTT
TRBV29-1	TRBD1	.	TRBJ2-1	CSGQQGAADNEQFF	TGCAGCGGACAACAGGGGGCTGCAGACAATGAGCAGTTCTTC
TRBV19	TRBD2	.	TRBJ2-2	CASSPSGGAPGELFF	TGTGCCAGTAGCCCTAGCGGGGGGGCCCCCGGGGAGCTGTTTTTT
TRBV7-2	TRBD2	.	TRBJ2-1	CASSLTTGGPAYNEQFF	TGTGCCAGCAGCCTCACTACGGGAGGGCCAGCCTACAATGAGCAGTTCTTC
TRBV7-9	.	.	TRBJ1-4	CASSLAATNEKLFF	TGTGCCAGCAGCTTAGCCGCAACTAATGAAAAACTGTTTTTT
TRBV19	TRBD1	.	TRBJ1-6	CASSARSTGGLGRPLHF	TGTGCCAGTAGTGCTCGATCGACAGGGGGATTGGGTCGACCCCTCCACTTT
TRBV6-5	TRBD1	.	TRBJ1-1	CASTKMGTGNTEAFF	TGTGCCAGCACCAAAATGGGGACAGGGAACACTGAAGCTTTCTTT
TRBV9	.	once	TRBJ2-7	CASSVASSSYEQYF	TGTGCCAGCAGCGTAGCATCCAGCTCCTACGAGCAGTACTTC
TRBV11-2	.	.	TRBJ2-7	CASSLGRQSYEQYF	TGTGCCAGCAGCTTAGGCAGGCAGTCCTACGAGCAGTACTTC
TRBV6-1	.	once	TRBJ2-7	CASSEEGDGPLYEQYF	TGTGCCAGCAGTGAAGAGGGGGACGGGCCGTTGTACGAGCAGTACTTC
TRBV7-8	.	.	TRBJ2-7	CASSKNRETYEQYF	TGTGCCAGCAGCAAGAACAGGGAGACCTACGAGCAGTACTTC
TRBV24-1	.	.	TRBJ1-2	CATSGYGERDGYTF	TGTGCCACCAGTGGATATGGGGAGAGGGATGGCTACACCTTC
TRBV19	TRBD1	.	TRBJ2-7	CASSPGQGAYEQYF	TGTGCCAGTAGTCCGGGACAGGGCGCCTACGAGCAGTACTTC
TRBV19	TRBD1	.	TRBJ1-4	CASNTGGTTNEKLFF	TGTGCCAGTAATACAGGGGGGACAACTAATGAAAAACTGTTTTTT
TRBV2	TRBD1	.	TRBJ1-2	CASKQGSNYGYTF	TGTGCCAGCAAACAGGGGAGTAACTATGGCTACACCTTC
TRBV29-1	.	.	TRBJ1-1	CSVVSLNTEAFF	TGCAGCGTTGTCAGTCTGAACACTGAAGCTTTCTTT
TRBV12-3/TRBV12-4	TRBD1	.	TRBJ1-3	CASTQTGGNTIYF	TGTGCCAGCACACAAACAGGGGGGAACACCATATATTTT
TRBV25-1	TRBD1	once	TRBJ1-4	CASSDFGTANEKLFF	TGTGCCAGCAGTGATTTCGGGACAGCTAATGAAAAACTGTTTTTT
TRBV12-3/TRBV12-4	.	.	TRBJ2-5	CASSLDGETQYF	TGTGCCAGCAGCCTTGACGGGGAGACCCAGTACTTC
TRBV4-2	TRBD1	.	TRBJ1-5	CASSQDRDRSNQPQHF	TGTGCCAGCAGCCAGGACCGGGACAGAAGCAATCAGCCCCAGCATTTT
TRBV11-3	.	.	TRBJ2-1	CASSLTSPRGYSEQFF	TGTGCCAGCAGCCTTACGAGCCCCAGGGGTTATAGTGAGCAGTTCTTC
TRBV6-6	.	.	TRBJ2-7	CASSRDIAGEQYF	TGTGCCAGCAGTCGCGACATCGCTGGCGAGCAGTACTTC
TRBV5-1	.	.	TRBJ2-3	CASSFDTGTSTDTQYF	TGCGCCAGCAGCTTTGATACGGGGACTAGCACAGATACGCAGTATTTT
TRBV2	.	few	TRBJ2-1	CASSPTPGDRFSYNEQFF	TGTGCCAGCAGCCCGACGCCCGGCGACAGGTTCTCCTACAATGAGCAGTTCTTC
TRBV6-5	.	few	TRBJ1-5	CASSPGPFNQPQHF	TGTGCCAGCAGCCCAGGGCCCTTTAATCAGCCCCAGCATTTT
TRBV9	.	.	TRBJ1-2	CASSGLQQGRDYTF	TGTGCCAGCAGCGGACTACAACAGGGTCGCGACTACACCTTC
TRBV7-2	.	.	TRBJ1-2	CASSVNRDNPYGYTF	TGTGCCAGCAGCGTAAACCGGGACAATCCCTATGGCTACACCTTC
TRBV12-3/TRBV12-4	.	.	TRBJ1-1	CASSLFRYTEAFF	TGTGCCAGCAGTTTATTCCGGTACACTGAAGCTTTCTTT
TRBV18	.	.	TRBJ1-5	CASSPASGGGQPQHF	TGTGCCAGCTCACCAGCATCGGGGGGCGGTCAGCCCCAGCATTTT
TRBV27	TRBD1	.	TRBJ1-2	CASSLTGGRDGYTF	TGTGCCAGCAGTTTGACAGGGGGCAGGGATGGCTACACCTTC